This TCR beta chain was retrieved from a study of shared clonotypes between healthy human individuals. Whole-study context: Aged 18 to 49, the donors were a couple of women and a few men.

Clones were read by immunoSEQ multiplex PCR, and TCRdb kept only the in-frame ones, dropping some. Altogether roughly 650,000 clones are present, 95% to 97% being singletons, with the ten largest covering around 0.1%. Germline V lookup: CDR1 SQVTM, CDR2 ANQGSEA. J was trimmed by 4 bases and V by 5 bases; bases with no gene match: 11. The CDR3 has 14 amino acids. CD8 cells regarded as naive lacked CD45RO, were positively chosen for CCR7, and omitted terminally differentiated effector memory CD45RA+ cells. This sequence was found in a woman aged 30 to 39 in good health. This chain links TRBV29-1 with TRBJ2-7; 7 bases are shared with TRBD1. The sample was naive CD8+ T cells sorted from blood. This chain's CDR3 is CSVTSGTDLYEQYF. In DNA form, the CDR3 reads TGCAGCGTTACCTCCGGGACAGACCTTTACGAGCAGTACTTC.